In its sample, the clone carrying this T cell receptor beta chain was seen once. Its antigen is unknown. The sample is drawn from a study of graft-versus-host responses after intestinal transplantation. As for the study in general: Recipients uniformly received anti-thymocyte globulin induction, followed by tacrolimus and steroids for roughly three years.

Measured with immunoSEQ multiplex PCR; TCRdb has only the in-frame clones, and not every one. This sample has 35,000 to 45,000 clones, with over 85% found just once. Trimming removed 3 bases from V and 6 bases from J, with 3 bases in between. From germline, CDR1 is SGHRS and CDR2 YFSETQ. CDR3 length equals 11 residues. Overall study results and limits: Patients who carried graft-donor T cell macrochimerism also had high graft-versus-host to host-versus-graft clonal ratios in their allografts.

The specimen was PBMCs, collected approximately 740 days after intestinal transplantation. The chain employs TRBV5-1 and TRBJ2-2; D is uncertain. The TCR comes from a human patient who received an intestinal transplant, so some T cells may come from the graft donor. CDR3 coding DNA: TGCGCCAGCAGCTCCTCCGGGGAGCTGTTTTTT. Translating it yields CASSSSGELFF.